The entry below describes one T cell receptor (beta chain). Its antigen is still unknown. Using viral peptide pools, the ViraFEST assay grew out antigen-specific CD4+ T cells prior to sequencing. On roughly day 9 of culture, CD4+ T cells were separated out. Culturing of some 2 million PBMC per well took place with roughly 9.4 IU/ml IL-2 and 9 to 10 ug/ml peptides. The data stem from a study of vaccination effects on CD4 cells after COVID-19. The CDR3 contains 15 residues. With V trimmed by 4 bases and J by 0 bases, 2 bases remained unmatched. Germline CDR1 reads SGHRS; CDR2 reads YFSETQ. Clones were sequenced by immunoSEQ multiplex PCR, and TCRdb holds only the in-frame ones, with some missing. The table records approximately 54,000 clones, 80% to 85% of them present only once. Broader study findings: After vaccination of healthy people, only 1 of 255 vaccine-induced clones cross-reacted with common cold coronaviruses.

The receptor was derived from a human donor who received a COVID-19 vaccine. The gene calls are TRBV5-1 and TRBJ2-3; 10 positions match TRBD2. The specimen comprised CD4+ T cells from PBMCs cultured with HCoV-229E spike peptides, sampled before COVID-19 vaccination. The CDR3 reads CASSTSGVSTDTQYF. In nucleotides, the CDR3 is TGCGCCAGCAGCACTAGCGGGGTTAGCACAGATACGCAGTATTTT.